Listed here are 17 T cell receptor beta chains from one sample, sequenced in a study of T cells in Graves' hyperthyroidism and ophthalmopathy. TCR beta CDR3 sequences were amplified from RNA transcripts. The HTBI primer set drove a first-round RT-PCR of the TCR CDR3. Using its own MiXCR run on the multiplex PCR reads, TCRdb lists one record per CDR3 protein. The sample has 350,000 to 400,000 distinct CDR3 sequences, 15% to 20% seen once. Sequencing input: blood. The receptors shown here come from a woman aged 18 to 35 with Graves' hyperthyroidism.

This clonotype has just a few counts. V and J are TRBV12-3 or TRBV12-4 and TRBJ1-1; 7 nucleotides align to TRBD1. This CDR3 spans 13 amino acids. The V and J ends lost 8 bases and 0 bases, in that order; junction bases with no gene match: 3. CDR3 in amino acids: CASQGQLNTEAFF. DNA of the CDR3: TGTGCCAGCCAGGGACAGTTGAACACTGAAGCTTTCTTT.

In its sample, this clonotype was seen many times. The chain links TRBV12-3 or TRBV12-4 to TRBJ1-5; D possibly corresponds to TRBD1 (6 bases). CDR3 length: 17 residues. Trimming pared 6 bases from V and 2 bases from J, leaving 20 bases between. CDR3 in DNA: TGTGCCAGCAGCCCTGGGACACGTCTGAGGGGCAATCAGCCCCAGCATTTT. Translated: CASSPGTRLRGNQPQHF.

This clonotype was counted only a few times. The chain has TRBV7-2 and TRBJ2-7; TRBD2 matches at 8 bases. Germline values: CDR1 SGHTA, CDR2 FQGNSA. The CDR3 extends over 15 amino acids. Trimming at V came to 5 bases and at J to 2 bases, leaving 8 bases not matched to a gene. DNA for the CDR3: TGTGCCAGCAGCCTTAGCGGGGCGGGCCCCTACGAGCAGTACTTC. This translates into CASSLSGAGPYEQYF.

This clonotype was recorded many times. This rearrangement joins TRBV19 to TRBJ2-3; D is undetermined. This CDR3 spans 12 amino acids. The V end lost 8 bases, the J end lost 2 bases, and 8 bases lay between the germline ends. Germline CDR1 is LNHDA and CDR2 is SQIVND (reference sequence). The CDR3 bases are TGTGCCAGTCGTAACCCCACAGATACGCAGTATTTT. Encoded protein: CASRNPTDTQYF. The full variable domain, rest sourced from reference TRBV19 and TRBJ2-3, is DGGITQSPKYLFRKEGQNVTLSCEQNLNHDAMYWYRQDPGQGLRLIYYSQIVNDFQKGDIAEGYSVSREKKESFPLTVTSAQKNPTAFYLCASRNPTDTQYFGPGTRLTVL.

This clonotype was seen at least ten times. The V and J genes are TRBV12-3 or TRBV12-4 and TRBJ1-5; no clear D. The CDR3 is 12 amino acids. V lost 3 bases, J lost 4 bases, and 4 bases lay in between. The CDR3 DNA is TGTGCCAGCAGTTTCGGGAATCAGCCCCAGCATTTT. Translating it yields CASSFGNQPQHF.

This clonotype showed up many times. The V and J genes are TRBV5-4 and TRBJ1-1; a possible D gene is TRBD1 (5 bases). The CDR3 loop spans 17 amino acids. The germline V and J ends were trimmed by 0 bases and 3 bases, with 18 bases remaining between them. Per germline, CDR1 SGHNT and CDR2 YYREEE (reference sequence). DNA of the CDR3: TGTGCCAGCAGCTTGGGCCTTCTCGGGGCGGTCGACACTGAAGCTTTCTTT. Translating gives CASSLGLLGAVDTEAFF.

V gene TRBV12-3 or TRBV12-4 combines with J gene TRBJ1-2, with D uncertain. The V gene lost 4 bases and the J gene lost 11 bases, with 14 bases spanning the gap. The CDR3 consists of 12 residues. CDR3 nucleotides: TGTGCCAGCAGTTCTGCGGGTGCCGGTTACACCTTC. Translation gives CASSSAGAGYTF.

This clonotype was counted many times. The chain has TRBV12-3 or TRBV12-4 and TRBJ1-1, with D unresolved. CDR3 length: 14 amino acids. With 0 bases removed from V and 2 bases from J, the gap between germline ends came to 7 bases. The CDR3 DNA sequence: TGTGCCAGCAGTTTAGCCCCCCTAAACACTGAAGCTTTCTTT. Amino acids: CASSLAPLNTEAFF.

This clonotype was observed at least ten times. The chain couples TRBV10-3 to TRBJ2-5; the D gene is possibly TRBD1 (6 bases). Germline V gives CDR1 ENHRY, CDR2 SYGVKD. V dropped 0 bases and J dropped 5 bases, with 10 bases sitting between them. The CDR3 length is 14 residues. The CDR3 here is CAISESRQGETQYF. CDR3 nucleotide sequence: TGTGCCATCAGTGAGTCCCGCCAGGGGGAGACCCAGTACTTC.

A word on this clonotype: This may arise from a read error, as a much more abundant clone is one base away. This chain connects TRBV2 to TRBJ1-1; D gene ambiguous. This CDR3 region has 13 residues. Germline V gene data show CDR1 as SNHLY and CDR2 as FYNNEI. The V end lost 10 bases, the J end lost 3 bases, and 15 bases lay between the germline ends. The CDR3 bases are TGTGCCATCTTACCTAAGGGAGACACTGAAGCTTTCTTT. Residues: CAILPKGDTEAFF.

On this clonotype itself: A much larger clonotype is one base distant, so this may be a read error. This CDR3 is missing its conserved last phenylalanine or tryptophan, likely due to a read error. The genes are TRBV6-1 and TRBJ1-5; D not resolved. Trimming pared 2 bases from V and 5 bases from J, leaving 7 bases between. Germline V gives CDR1 MNHNS, CDR2 SASEGT. The CDR3 is 13 amino acids. The CDR3 protein is CASSEMGYQPQHL. The DNA of the CDR3 is TGTGCCAGCAGTGAAATGGGTTATCAGCCCCAGCATTTG.

This chain joins TRBV6-1 and TRBJ2-7, with 9 bases aligning to TRBD1. Per the germline V gene, CDR1 is MNHNS and CDR2 is SASEGT. With 4 bases clipped from V and 2 bases from J, the junction kept 6 bases outside the gene matches. This CDR3 spans 15 amino acids. CDR3 nucleotide sequence: TGTGCCAGCAGTGTCACCCGGGACAGGGCCTACGAGCAGTACTTC. Amino acids: CASSVTRDRAYEQYF.

This clonotype has only one observation. This CDR3 is CASSYSNKDSGGPQRYEQYF. The CDR3 region has the DNA TGTGCCAGCAGTTACTCGAATAAGGATAGCGGGGGGCCCCAACGCTACGAGCAGTACTTC. This chain connects TRBV6-2 or TRBV6-3 to TRBJ2-7; 10 nucleotides align to TRBD2. The V and J ends lost 0 bases and 3 bases, in that order; junction bases with no gene match: 17. CDR3 length: 20 amino acids. Germline CDR1 and CDR2: MNHEY and SVGEGT.

This clonotype came up many times. V is TRBV7-2 and J is TRBJ1-1; D not resolved. CDR1 is SGHTA and CDR2 is FQGNSA in the germline V gene. This CDR3 comprises 14 residues. V shed 1 base and J shed 0 bases, with 6 bases lying between them. CDR3 nucleotides: TGTGCCAGCAGCTTAGACCCTGTGAACACTGAAGCTTTCTTT. Translated: CASSLDPVNTEAFF.

This clonotype was picked up a small number of times. V usage is TRBV11-2 and J usage is TRBJ2-1, with 7 bases identical to TRBD2. CDR1 SGHAT and CDR2 FQNNGV come from the germline V gene. The CDR3 is 15 amino acids. The V and J ends lost 1 base and 1 base, in that order; junction bases with no gene match: 1. The chain's CDR3 is CASSLASGSYNEQFF. For the CDR3, the DNA is TGTGCCAGCAGCTTAGCTAGCGGATCCTACAATGAGCAGTTCTTC.

This clonotype was observed many times. This sequence joins TRBV28 and TRBJ1-2; D gene uncertain. With 8 bases removed from V and 2 bases from J, the gap between germline ends came to 9 bases. The CDR3 is 12 amino acids. Germline V gene sequence: CDR1 MDHEN, CDR2 SYDVKM. CDR3 nucleotides: TGTGCCAGCGAGGACGGGAACTATGGCTACACCTTC. Its translation is CASEDGNYGYTF.

Comments on this clonotype: A much larger clone sits a single nucleotide away, making a read error possible. V and J are TRBV6-5 and TRBJ1-1, with TRBD1 matching 7 bases. The ends lost 2 bases at V and 4 bases at J; junction bases unmatched: 1. Germline V gene sequence: CDR1 MNHEY, CDR2 SVGAGI. The CDR3 has 13 amino acids. The CDR3 bases are TGTGCCAGCAGTTACAGGGGGCCCACTGAAGCTTTCTTT. This codes for CASSYRGPTEAFF.